Each of the 14 T cell receptor beta chains below was sequenced from the same sample in a study of blood T cell repertoires in COVID-19. This table comes from immunoSEQ multiplex PCR, and its TCRdb copy is limited to in-frame clones, with some not included. The repertoire includes about 240,000 clones, around 87% of them detected once, and around 7.3% sits in the top ten. Sequenced input: peripheral blood. The source of these receptors is a woman aged 70 to 79 with active or convalescent COVID-19.

V gene TRBV5-5 combines with J gene TRBJ1-4, with D maybe TRBD1 (5 bases). The germline CDR1 and CDR2 sequences are SGHKS and YYEKEE (reference sequence). The CDR3 covers 16 residues. The ends were cut back, 2 bases at V and 0 bases at J, with 11 bases in the middle. This CDR3 is CASSFIRAATNEKLFF. The DNA for the CDR3 is TGTGCCAGCAGCTTTATCAGGGCCGCAACTAATGAAAAACTGTTTTTT. The full variable domain, rest sourced from reference TRBV5-5 and TRBJ1-4, is DAGVTQSPTHLIKTRGQQVTLRCSPISGHKSVSWYQQVLGQGPQFIFQYYEKEERGRGNFPDRFSARQFPNYSSELNVNALLLGDSALYLCASSFIRAATNEKLFFGSGTQLSVL.

This sequence joins TRBV6-5 and TRBJ1-5; 7 bases match TRBD1. The CDR3 runs to 14 residues. V dropped 10 bases and J dropped 7; count of bases not matched to a gene: 13. Germline V lookup: CDR1 MNHEY, CDR2 SVGAGI. The CDR3, as DNA: TGTGCCACTAAAAGTAACAGGGGAGTCCAGCCCCAGCATTTT. This translates into CATKSNRGVQPQHF.

This chain links TRBV5-4 with TRBJ1-4; 7 bases agree with TRBD1. Germline V CDR1 and CDR2: SGHNT, YYREEE (reference sequence). The V gene end was trimmed by 4 bases and the J gene end by 8 bases; junction bases not matched to a gene: 14. The CDR3 length is 16 residues. The CDR3 here is CASSPVPRQGGEKLFF. CDR3 in DNA: TGTGCCAGCAGCCCCGTCCCCCGACAGGGAGGAGAAAAACTGTTTTTT.

The sample holds one count of this clone. The junction and the germline gene differ at one end; a read error may be behind it. The chain has TRBV5-1 and TRBJ1-1, with 11 bases that match TRBD1. The CDR3 is 14 amino acids. Germline V gene sequence: CDR1 SGHRS, CDR2 YFSETQ. Here the CDR3 reads CASRLEGQGVIAFF. CDR3 DNA sequence: TGCGCCAGCAGATTGGAGGGACAGGGGGTGATAGCTTTCTTT.

This clone was seen only a few times. V and J are TRBV27 and TRBJ1-1; the match to TRBD1 covers 11 bases. Trimming took 6 bases from V and 3 from J; bases not matched to a gene: 12. The germline CDR1 and CDR2 sequences are MNHEY and SMNVEV (reference sequence). The CDR3 is 17 residues long. The DNA for the CDR3 is TGTGCCAGCAGAAAGGACAGGGGGCTCCCAGCGGACACTGAAGCTTTCTTT. Translated: CASRKDRGLPADTEAFF.

The chain has TRBV5-4 and TRBJ1-6; 8 bases line up with TRBD1. Germline loops: CDR1 SGHNT, CDR2 YYREEE (reference sequence). Trimming at V came to 4 bases and at J to 0 bases, leaving 6 bases not matched to a gene. This CDR3 has 17 amino acids. The CDR3, as DNA: TGTGCCAGCAGCGCAGGGGGCAGGATCTCCTATAATTCACCCCTCCACTTT. Encoded protein: CASSAGGRISYNSPLHF.

The chain joins TRBV6-5 to TRBJ2-3; TRBD2 agrees at 8 bases. Germline-derived CDR1 and CDR2 are MNHEY and SVGAGI. The CDR3 has 16 residues. Trimming took 0 bases from V and 3 from J; bases not matched to a gene: 5. The CDR3 spells CASSYSGTSQTDTQYF. The CDR3 DNA is TGTGCCAGCAGTTACTCTGGGACTAGTCAGACAGATACGCAGTATTTT.

V usage is TRBV6-2 or TRBV6-3 and J usage is TRBJ2-7; 9 bases map to TRBD1. The CDR3 consists of 15 residues. Germline assignment: CDR1 MNHEY and CDR2 SVGEGT. Germline trimming cut 5 bases from V and 3 bases from J; bases unmatched to any gene: 8. Written as DNA, the CDR3 is TGTGCCAGCAGTCTGGGGACAGGGAAGTACTACGAGCAGTACTTC. Amino acids: CASSLGTGKYYEQYF.

The chain uses TRBV4-3 and TRBJ1-4; a possible D gene is TRBD1 (5 bases). The V end lost 1 base, the J end lost 0 bases, and 9 bases lay between the germline ends. CDR3 size: 16 residues. From germline, CDR1 is LGHNA and CDR2 YSLEER. As DNA, the CDR3 is TGCGCCAGCAGCCAAGGGACGACAGCAACTAATGAAAAACTGTTTTTT. This encodes CASSQGTTATNEKLFF.

The V call is TRBV7-9, the J call TRBJ2-5; 9 bases align to TRBD1. The CDR3 consists of 15 residues. Germline V gene lookup returns CDR1 SEHNR and CDR2 FQNEAQ (reference sequence). Germline trimming cut 3 bases from V and 4 bases from J; bases unmatched to any gene: 6. CDR3 nucleotide sequence: TGTGCCAGCAGCTTTAGGTCGACAGGGGGAGAGACCCAGTACTTC. Protein: CASSFRSTGGETQYF.

The genes are TRBV15 and TRBJ1-5; D is possibly TRBD1 (5 bases). The CDR3 sequence is 13 residues long. Between the trimmed V and J ends, which lost 1 base and 5 bases, there was a span of 6 bases. Per germline, CDR1 LNHNV and CDR2 YYDKDF (reference sequence). The CDR3 spells CATSRVRDQPQHF. The CDR3 nucleotides read TGTGCCACCAGCAGAGTCAGGGATCAGCCCCAGCATTTT.

This chain joins TRBV7-9 and TRBJ2-7; TRBD1 might be the D (5 bases). The V and J ends lost 6 bases and 3 bases respectively, with 24 bases between them. Germline V lookup: CDR1 SEHNR, CDR2 FQNEAQ (reference sequence). CDR3 size: 17 residues. CDR3 sequence: CASSSQGRMSRGYEQYF. The CDR3 nucleotides are TGTGCCAGCAGTTCCCAGGGTAGGATGTCCCGCGGCTACGAGCAGTACTTC.

The rearrangement uses TRBV4-1 and TRBJ2-5, with D perhaps matching TRBD2 (7 bases). The V and J ends lost 6 bases and 6 bases respectively, with 17 bases between them. The CDR3 length is 14 residues. From germline, CDR1 is MGHRA and CDR2 YSYEKL. CDR3 sequence: CASRETGGGQTQYF. As DNA, the CDR3 is TGCGCCAGCAGAGAAACGGGGGGCGGGCAGACCCAGTACTTC.

The rearrangement uses TRBV10-3 and TRBJ2-3, with D possibly matching TRBD2 (5 bases). V lost 10 bases and J lost 1, with 15 bases in between. The V gene's germline CDR1 is ENHRY and CDR2 SYGVKD. The CDR3 contains 14 residues. The DNA for the CDR3 is TGTGCCACAACCGCCGGGGATGGCACAGATACGCAGTATTTT. This translates into CATTAGDGTDTQYF.